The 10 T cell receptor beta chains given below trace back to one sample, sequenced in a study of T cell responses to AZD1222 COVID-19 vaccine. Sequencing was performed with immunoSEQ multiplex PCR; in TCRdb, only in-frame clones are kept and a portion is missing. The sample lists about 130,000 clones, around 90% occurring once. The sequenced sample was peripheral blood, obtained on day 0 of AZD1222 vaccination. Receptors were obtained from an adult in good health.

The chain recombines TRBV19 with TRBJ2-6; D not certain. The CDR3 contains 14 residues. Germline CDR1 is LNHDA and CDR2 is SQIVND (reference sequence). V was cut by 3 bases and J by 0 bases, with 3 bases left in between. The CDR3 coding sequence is TGTGCCAGTAGTATGAACTCTGGGGCCAACGTCCTGACTTTC. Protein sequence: CASSMNSGANVLTF.

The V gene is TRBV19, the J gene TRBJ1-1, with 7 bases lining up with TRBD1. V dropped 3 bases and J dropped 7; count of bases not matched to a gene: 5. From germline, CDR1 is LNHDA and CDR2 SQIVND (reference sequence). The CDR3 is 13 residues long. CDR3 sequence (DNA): TGTGCCAGTAGTATCGGACGACAGGGTGAAGCTTTCTTT. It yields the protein CASSIGRQGEAFF.

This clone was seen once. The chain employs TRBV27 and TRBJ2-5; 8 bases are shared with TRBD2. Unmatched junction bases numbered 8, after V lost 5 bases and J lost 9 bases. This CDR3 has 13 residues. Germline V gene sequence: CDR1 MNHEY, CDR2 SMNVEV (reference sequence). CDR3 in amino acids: CASSQYGLAPQYF. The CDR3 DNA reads TGTGCCAGCAGTCAATACGGACTAGCCCCCCAGTACTTC.

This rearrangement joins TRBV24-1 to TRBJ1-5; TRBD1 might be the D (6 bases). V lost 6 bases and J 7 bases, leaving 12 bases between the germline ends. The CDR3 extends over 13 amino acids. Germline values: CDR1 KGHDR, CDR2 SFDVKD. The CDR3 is CATSSTGTQPQHF. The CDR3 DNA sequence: TGTGCCACCAGTTCTACAGGGACGCAGCCCCAGCATTTT.

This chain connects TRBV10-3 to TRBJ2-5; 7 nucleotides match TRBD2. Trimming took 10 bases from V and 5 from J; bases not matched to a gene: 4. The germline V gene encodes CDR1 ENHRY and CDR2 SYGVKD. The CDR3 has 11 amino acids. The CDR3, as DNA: TGTGCCACTCTGGGGGGGGAGACCCAGTACTTC. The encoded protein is CATLGGETQYF.

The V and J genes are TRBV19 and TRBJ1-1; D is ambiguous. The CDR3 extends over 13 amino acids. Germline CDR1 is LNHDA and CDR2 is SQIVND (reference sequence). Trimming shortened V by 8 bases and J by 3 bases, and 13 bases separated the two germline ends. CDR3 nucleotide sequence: TGTGCCAGTCGAGGTCCTTACGACACTGAAGCTTTCTTT. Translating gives CASRGPYDTEAFF.

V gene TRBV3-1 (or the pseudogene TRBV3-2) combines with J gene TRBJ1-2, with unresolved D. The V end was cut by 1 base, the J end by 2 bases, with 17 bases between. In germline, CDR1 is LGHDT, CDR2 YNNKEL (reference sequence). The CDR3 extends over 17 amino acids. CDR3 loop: CASSQVSWAEDNYGYTF. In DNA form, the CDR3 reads TGTGCCAGCAGCCAAGTTTCTTGGGCAGAAGACAACTATGGCTACACCTTC.

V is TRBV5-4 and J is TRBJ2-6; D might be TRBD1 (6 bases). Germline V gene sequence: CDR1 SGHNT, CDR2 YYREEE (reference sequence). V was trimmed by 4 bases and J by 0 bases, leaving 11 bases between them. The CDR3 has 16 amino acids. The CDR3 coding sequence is TGTGCCAGCAGCCCCGGACAGAGCTCTGGGGCCAACGTCCTGACTTTC. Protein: CASSPGQSSGANVLTF.

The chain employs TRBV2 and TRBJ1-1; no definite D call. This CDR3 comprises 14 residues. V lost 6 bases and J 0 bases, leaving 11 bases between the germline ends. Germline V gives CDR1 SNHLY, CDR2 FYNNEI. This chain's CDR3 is CASRPRVMNTEAFF. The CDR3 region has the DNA TGTGCCAGCAGGCCTAGGGTTATGAACACTGAAGCTTTCTTT. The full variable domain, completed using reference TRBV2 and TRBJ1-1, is EPEVTQTPSHQVTQMGQEVILRCVPISNHLYFYWYRQILGQKVEFLVSFYNNEISEKSEIFDDQFSVERPDGSNFTLKIRSTKLEDSAMYFCASRPRVMNTEAFFGQGTRLTVV.

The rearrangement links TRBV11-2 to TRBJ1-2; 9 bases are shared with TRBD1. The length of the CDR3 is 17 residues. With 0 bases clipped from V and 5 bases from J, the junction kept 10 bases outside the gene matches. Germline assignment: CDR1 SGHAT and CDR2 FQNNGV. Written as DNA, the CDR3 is TGTGCCAGCAGCTTAGACCGGGAGCTTGGGACAGGGTATGGCTACACCTTC. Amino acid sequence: CASSLDRELGTGYGYTF. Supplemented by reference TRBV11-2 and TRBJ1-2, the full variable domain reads EAGVAQSPRYKIIEKRQSVAFWCNPISGHATLYWYQQILGQGPKLLIQFQNNGVVDDSQLPKDRFSAERLKGVDSTLKIQPAKLEDSAVYLCASSLDRELGTGYGYTFGSGTRLTVV.